This TCR beta chain came from a study of T cells expressing NK-cell markers. The CDR3 totals 15 residues. CDR1 and CDR2 from the germline V gene are DFQATT and SNEGSKA (reference sequence). TCRdb re-analyzed the 5' RACE reads; it lists each CDR3 protein once, without DNA. The ten top clones account for under 20%, within a sample of roughly 180,000 distinct CDR3 sequences. The chain has TRBV20-1 and TRBJ2-5; TCRdb reports TRBD2, a call that lacks DNA to check it against. The sequenced sample was blood T cells: a sorted CD56 or NKG2C T cell subset, CD4+ or CD8+ T cells, or bulk PBMC T cells (not recorded which). The source of this sequence is a woman aged 18 to 75 in good health. The CDR3 reads CSALGLAVKQETQYF.